The T cell receptor beta chain under discussion was sequenced for a study of prognosis after radiotherapy for stage I lung cancer (dated by TCRdb to the early 2020s). Looking at the study overall: Between early 2018 and early 2019, about 20 stage I NSCLC patients were enrolled in Nanjing, China. Over 11 cases involved newly diagnosed primary stage I lung tumors, and 4 to 6 involved oligometastatic NSCLC subsequent to surgical resection of the primary tumor. All patients were regarded as medically inoperable, because of comorbidities in about a dozen patients and refusal of surgery in more than 5 patients. The cohort was made up of some twelve men and a handful of women, with a median age of approximately 74 years and an age range of roughly 50 to 84 years. On tumor histology, eleven to twelve patients had adenocarcinoma and several had squamous cell carcinoma. SBRT was delivered in 3 to 5 fractions with a biologically effective dose of at least 100 Gy, and image-guided IMRT or VMAT was used for delivery. No patient received concurrent therapy alongside SBRT. Distant metastases were developed by four of the 19 patients after SBRT, at a median of roughly 7 months, whereas no significant progression was observed in the other 15 patients. Peripheral blood TCR beta repertoires were profiled in stage I NSCLC patients before and after stereotactic body radiotherapy, and the repertoires were related to distant failure. The study took one blood sample before SBRT and one after SBRT from each of some 20 patients and sequenced all 40 or so samples. General findings and caveats noted by the study authors: None of the reported P values were adjusted for multiple comparisons. No determination of tumor specificity was made for expanded TCR clones. The study was limited by the small cohort and short follow-up, and independent validation of the study findings is required. Unique TCR clone counts fell after SBRT (median about 9,600 before versus several thousand after; Wilcoxon paired P=0.011). Differences in TRBV and TRBJ usage frequencies by metastasis status were reportedly observed in two V genes at baseline and in ten or so V and two J genes after SBRT. Post-SBRT Shannon entropy and its change from baseline were lower in patients who developed distant metastases; baseline Shannon entropy was not associated with metastases.

This clonotype has a count of ten or more. Its cognate antigen has yet to be identified. Base quality data are lacking; no much larger clone is found one base away. V is pared back by 1 base and J by 8 bases, with 11 bases lying between the germline termini. Per the germline V gene, SGHNT is the CDR1 and YENEEA is the CDR2. The CDR3 holds 13 amino acids from the cysteine to the phenylalanine. The DNA shown is the 39-base CDR3, in frame from base 1. Two rounds of multiplex PCR were performed to amplify the TCR beta CDR3 region from genomic DNA. In the first round of PCR, primers specific to each TRBV and TRBJ gene were used, and the primer sequences are filed in Chinese patent CN105087789A. The second PCR round used universal primers. The Roche High Pure PCR Template Preparation Kit was used to extract genomic DNA from frozen PBMCs. Paired-end sequencing with 151 bp reads was performed on the libraries using an Illumina HiSeq 3000. Under the source paper's analysis protocol: CutAdapt was used to remove raw reads lacking the multiplex PCR primer sequences. High-quality paired reads were merged into contigs with PEAR. TRB V, D and J gene segments were assigned to each contig with MiXCR by alignment to reference sequences. CDR3 sequences were clustered by base quality and sequence similarity to remove sequencing errors. Diversity was calculated as Shannon entropy divided by the natural log of the number of productive TCR sequences. Clonality was defined as one minus Shannon entropy divided by the natural log of the number of unique clonotypes. The Youden index of ROC curves was used to select progression-free survival cut-offs for repertoire metrics, and analyses were performed in R 3.5.3. TCRdb reprocessing: public reads trimmed at Q25 with fastp, clones called with MiXCR, in-frame beta chains kept. Each record represents a unique CDR3 protein, reported with the most common genes and DNA among its rows. The V and J calls and clone size are TCRdb's, not the authors'. Counted in this sample were fewer than 35,000 distinct CDR3 sequences; 40% to 60% of them appeared once. Clones ranked in the top ten supply 16% of the sample.

All patients had node-negative disease on CT and PET/CT, and none had a history of other malignancies or had previously received chemotherapy or radiotherapy. At each of the two time points, six milliliters of peripheral venous blood were collected into EDTA tubes. Ficoll-Paque Plus density-gradient centrifugation was used to isolate PBMCs. Right after collection, samples were kept at -80 degrees C until analysis. This sequence originates from a donor aged 50 or older with non-small cell lung cancer. The specimen was PBMCs, collected before or after stereotactic body radiation therapy (not recorded which). The rearranged segments are TRBV11-3 and TRBJ1-1; a tentative D match to TRBD1 spans 5 bases. The nucleotides are TGTGCCAGCAGCTTAGGGGGGGACGGCGAAGCTTTCTTT. This sequence encodes CASSLGGDGEAFF.